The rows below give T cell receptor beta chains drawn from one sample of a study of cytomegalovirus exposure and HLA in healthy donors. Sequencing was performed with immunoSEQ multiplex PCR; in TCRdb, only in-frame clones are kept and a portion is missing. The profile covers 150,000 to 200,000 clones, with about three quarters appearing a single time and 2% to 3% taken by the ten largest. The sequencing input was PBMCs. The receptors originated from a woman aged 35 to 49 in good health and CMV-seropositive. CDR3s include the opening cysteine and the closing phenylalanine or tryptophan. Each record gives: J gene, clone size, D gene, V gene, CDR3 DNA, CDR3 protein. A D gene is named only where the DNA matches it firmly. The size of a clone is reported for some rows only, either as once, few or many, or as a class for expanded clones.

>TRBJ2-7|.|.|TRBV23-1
TGCGCCAGCGGGCATCAGGGGAAATCCTACGAGCAGTACTTC
CASGHQGKSYEQYF
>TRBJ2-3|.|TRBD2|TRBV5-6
TGTGCCAGCAGCTTGTCTTGGGTAGCGGGACCTAGCACAGATACGCAGTATTTT
CASSLSWVAGPSTDTQYF
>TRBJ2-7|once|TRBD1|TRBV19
TGTGCCAGTAGTACCGGGACAGGGTCGGGGGAGCAGTACTTC
CASSTGTGSGEQYF
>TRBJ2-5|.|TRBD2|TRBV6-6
TGTGCCAGCAGCCGCCTTGCGGGGGGCCAAGAGACCCAGTACTTC
CASSRLAGGQETQYF
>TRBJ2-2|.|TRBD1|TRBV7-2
TGTGCCAGCAGGCCATCCGGGACAGGGACCGGGGAGCTGTTTTTT
CASRPSGTGTGELFF
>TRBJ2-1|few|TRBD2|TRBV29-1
TGCAGCGTTTCCACTAGCGGGGGCTCCTACAATGAGCAGTTCTTC
CSVSTSGGSYNEQFF
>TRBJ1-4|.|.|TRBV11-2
TGTGCCAGCAGCCGAGGTGACAGCCTAAGGGAAAAACTGTTTTTT
CASSRGDSLREKLFF
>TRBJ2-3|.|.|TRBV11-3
TGTGCCAGCAGCTTATCTATCAGCACAGATACGCAGTATTTT
CASSLSISTDTQYF
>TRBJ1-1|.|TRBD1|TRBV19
TGTGCCAGCTTAGGACAGGGCAACACTGAAGCTTTCTTT
CASLGQGNTEAFF
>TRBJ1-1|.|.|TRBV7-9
TGTGCCAGCAGCTTAGTGCGGACTGAAGCTTTCTTT
CASSLVRTEAFF
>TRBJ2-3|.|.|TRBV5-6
TGTGCCAGCAGCTTGGGGGGGGATCCAGATACGCAGTATTTT
CASSLGGDPDTQYF
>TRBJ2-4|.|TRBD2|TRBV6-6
TGTGCCAGCAGTGGACTAGCGGGAGTCATTCAGTACTTC
CASSGLAGVIQYF
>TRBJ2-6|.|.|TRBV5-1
TGCGCCAGCAGCTTGGAACTAAACTCTGGGGCCAACGTCCTGACTTTC
CASSLELNSGANVLTF
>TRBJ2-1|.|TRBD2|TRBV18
TGTGCCAGCTCACCAACTAGCGGGAGGGAATACAATGAGCAGTTCTTC
CASSPTSGREYNEQFF
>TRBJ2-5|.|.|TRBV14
TGTGCCAGCAGCCAAGAATTTCGGGGGTTAGGGGAGACCCAGTACTTC
CASSQEFRGLGETQYF
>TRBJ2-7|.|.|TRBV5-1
TGCGCCAGCAGCTCGCCGCGGGACGGAGGGCTCGAGCAGTACTTC
CASSSPRDGGLEQYF
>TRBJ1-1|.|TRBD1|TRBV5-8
TGTGCCAGCATGGGGACAGGGGGGATGAACACTGAAGCTTTCTTT
CASMGTGGMNTEAFF
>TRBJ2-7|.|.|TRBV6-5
TGTGCCAGCAGTTACAGGCGGAGCTCCTACGAGCAGTACTTC
CASSYRRSSYEQYF
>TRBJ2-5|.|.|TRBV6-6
TGTGCCAGCAGCATATCAAGCGGTCTCACCCAGTACTTC
CASSISSGLTQYF
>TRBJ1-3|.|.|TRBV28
TGTGCCAGCAGTGACCTATCAGGCGCCTCTGGAAACACCATATATTTT
CASSDLSGASGNTIYF
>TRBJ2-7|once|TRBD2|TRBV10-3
TGTGCCATCAGTGGCACTAGCGGGTCCTACGAGCAGTACTTC
CAISGTSGSYEQYF
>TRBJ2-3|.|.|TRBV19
TGTGCCAGTAGCCTAGCAAGGCACACAGATACGCAGTATTTT
CASSLARHTDTQYF
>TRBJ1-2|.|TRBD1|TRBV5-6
TGTGCCAGCAGCTCAAAAAGGACAGGGGGCGTTCTCTATGGCTACACCTTC
CASSSKRTGGVLYGYTF
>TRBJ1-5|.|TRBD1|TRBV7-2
TGTGCCAGCAGCGACAGGGACGGCAATCAGCCCCAGCATTTT
CASSDRDGNQPQHF
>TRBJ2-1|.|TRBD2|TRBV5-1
TGCGCCAGCAGTTCTAGCGGGGGGGCGTACTACAATGAGCAGTTCTTC
CASSSSGGAYYNEQFF
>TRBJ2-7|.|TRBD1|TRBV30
TGTGCCTGGAGTGGCCAGGGGGCCGTAAGCGCCTACGAGCAGTACTTC
CAWSGQGAVSAYEQYF
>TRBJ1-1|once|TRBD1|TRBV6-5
TGTGCCAGCAGTCCCAAGGACAGGGCATCCACTGAAGCTTTCTTT
CASSPKDRASTEAFF
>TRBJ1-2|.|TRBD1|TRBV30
TGTGCCTGGAGGGGGACAGGGACTGGCTACACCTTC
CAWRGTGTGYTF
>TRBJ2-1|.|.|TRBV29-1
TGCAGCGTTGAGGAGGACCGGACCTACAATGAGCAGTTCTTC
CSVEEDRTYNEQFF
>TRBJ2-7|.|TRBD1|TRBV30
TGTGCCTGGAGCTCCGCCGGGCAGGGGGTTTTGGGCGAGCAGTACTTC
CAWSSAGQGVLGEQYF
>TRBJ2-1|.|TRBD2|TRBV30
TGTGCCTGGAGTGTTAGAGCGGGGGGGGCCAATGAGCAGTTCTTC
CAWSVRAGGANEQFF
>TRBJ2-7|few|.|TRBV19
TGTGCCAGTAGTATAAGGACTTCCATGTACGAGCAGTACTTC
CASSIRTSMYEQYF
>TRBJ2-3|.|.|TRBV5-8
TGTGCCAGCAGCGATCGTAGCTACCCGCAGTATTTT
CASSDRSYPQYF
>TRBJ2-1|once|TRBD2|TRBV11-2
TGTGCCAGCAGCTTAGGGGTAGCGGGAGGTGGTGAGCAGTTCTTC
CASSLGVAGGGEQFF
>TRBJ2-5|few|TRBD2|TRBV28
TGTGCCAGCCTGCCTATGGGGAGCGGGGGGCGAGAGACCCAGTACTTC
CASLPMGSGGRETQYF
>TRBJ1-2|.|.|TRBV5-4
TGTGCCAGCAGCGACGGACAGATCTATGGCTACACCTTC
CASSDGQIYGYTF
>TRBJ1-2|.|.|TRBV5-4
TGTGCCAGCAGCTTTACAGGAGACTATGGCTACACCTTC
CASSFTGDYGYTF
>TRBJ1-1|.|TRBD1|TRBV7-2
TGTGCCAGCAGCCAGGGACAGGAGAACACTGAAGCTTTCTTT
CASSQGQENTEAFF
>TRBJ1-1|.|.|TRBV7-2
TGTGCCAGCAGCTTCGGGGGGCAGGGCACTGAAGCTTTCTTT
CASSFGGQGTEAFF
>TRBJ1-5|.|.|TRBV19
TGTGCCAGTAGTAGGGGCCAGGCCATCAATCAGCCCCAGCATTTT
CASSRGQAINQPQHF
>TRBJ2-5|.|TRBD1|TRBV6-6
TGTGCCAGCAGTCCACAGGGGGTTAGGGAGACCCAGTACTTC
CASSPQGVRETQYF
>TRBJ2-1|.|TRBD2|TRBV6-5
TGTGCCAGCCGAACCGGGACTAGTATAAATGAGCAGTTCTTC
CASRTGTSINEQFF
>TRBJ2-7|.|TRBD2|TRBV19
TGTGCCAGTAGTAACAGAGGGATACACACTAGCGACGAGCAGTACTTC
CASSNRGIHTSDEQYF
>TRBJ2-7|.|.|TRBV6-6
TGTGCCAGCAGCTACTCCCAGGGACAAGCTATCCACGAGCAGTACTTC
CASSYSQGQAIHEQYF
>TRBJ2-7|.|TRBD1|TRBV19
TGTGCCAGTAGCCGACCGGGACAGAACTACGAGCAGTACTTC
CASSRPGQNYEQYF
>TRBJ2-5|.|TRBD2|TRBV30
TGTGCCTGGAGTAGGGCTAGCGGCCTTAAAGAGACCCAGTACTTC
CAWSRASGLKETQYF
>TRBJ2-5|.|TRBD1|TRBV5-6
TGTGCCAGCAGCGCAGGGACAGGGCAGACCGAGACCCAGTACTTC
CASSAGTGQTETQYF
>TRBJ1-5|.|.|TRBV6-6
TGTGCCAGCAGGGGGGCCGCTATGTATAGCAATCAGCCCCAGCATTTT
CASRGAAMYSNQPQHF
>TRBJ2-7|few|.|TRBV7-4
TGTGCCAGCAGCTTACTGAGTACGGAGTACGAGCAGTACTTC
CASSLLSTEYEQYF
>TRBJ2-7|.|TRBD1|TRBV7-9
TGTGCCAGCACCATATCAGGGGGCTCCTACGAGCAGTACTTC
CASTISGGSYEQYF
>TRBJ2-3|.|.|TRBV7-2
TGTGCCAGCAGCCCATCACGCGGGGCTAGCACAGATACGCAGTATTTT
CASSPSRGASTDTQYF
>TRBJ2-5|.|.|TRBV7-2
TGTGCCAGCAGCCTTTTAGGGCGCGGGATAGGCCAAGAGACCCAGTACTTC
CASSLLGRGIGQETQYF
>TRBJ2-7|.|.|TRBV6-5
TGTGCCAGCAGCTCGGCACAGGGAGATGGTGAGCAGTACTTC
CASSSAQGDGEQYF
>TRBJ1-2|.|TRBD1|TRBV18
TGTGCCAGCTCACCAGGGACAGGGGAAAACTATGGCTACACCTTC
CASSPGTGENYGYTF
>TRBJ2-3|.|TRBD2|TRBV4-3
TGCGCCAGCAGCCAAGGTCACCGGGGGGGCGAAGATACGCAGTATTTT
CASSQGHRGGEDTQYF
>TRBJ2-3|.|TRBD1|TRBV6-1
TGTGCCAGCAGTGGCCAGACAGGGGCAGATACGCAGTATTTT
CASSGQTGADTQYF
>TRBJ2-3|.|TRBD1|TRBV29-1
TGCAGCGTTGATTCGGGACAGGGGTCAAATACGCAGTATTTT
CSVDSGQGSNTQYF
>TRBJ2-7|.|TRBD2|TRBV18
TGTGCCAGCTCCCCAGGGAGGGAGTCTCACGAGCAGTACTTC
CASSPGRESHEQYF